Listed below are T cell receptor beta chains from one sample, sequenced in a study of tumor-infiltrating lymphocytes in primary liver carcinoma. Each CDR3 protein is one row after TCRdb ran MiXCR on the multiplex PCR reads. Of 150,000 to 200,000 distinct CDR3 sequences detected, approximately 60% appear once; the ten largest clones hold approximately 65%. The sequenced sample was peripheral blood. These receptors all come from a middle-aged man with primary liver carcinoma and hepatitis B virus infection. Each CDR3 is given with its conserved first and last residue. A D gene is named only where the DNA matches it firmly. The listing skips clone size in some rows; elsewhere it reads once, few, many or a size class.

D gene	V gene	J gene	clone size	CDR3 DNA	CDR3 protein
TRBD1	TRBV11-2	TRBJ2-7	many	TGTGCCAGCAGCTTTGGACAGGGGGCATTCTACGAGCAGTACTTC	CASSFGQGAFYEQYF
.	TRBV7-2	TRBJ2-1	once	TGTGCCAGCAGCTTAAGGAACCCTTACAATGAGCAGTTCTTC	CASSLRNPYNEQFF
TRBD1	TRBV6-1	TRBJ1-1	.	TGTGCCAGTAGCCGGGAACAGGGGCCCGCCACTGAAGCTTTCTTT	CASSREQGPATEAFF
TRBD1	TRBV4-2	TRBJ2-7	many	TGTGCCAGCAGCCAGGACAGGTCTTACGAGCAGTACTTC	CASSQDRSYEQYF
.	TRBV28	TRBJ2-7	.	TGTGCCAGCAACCAGTGTCTCGAAGAGCAGTACTTC	CASNQCLEEQYF
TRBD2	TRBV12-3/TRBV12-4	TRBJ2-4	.	TGTGCCAGCAGTTTAAACGGGGGGGTCATTCAGTACTTC	CASSLNGGVIQYF
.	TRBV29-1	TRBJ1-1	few	TGCAGCGTTGAGGGGCAGAACACTGAAGCTTTCTTT	CSVEGQNTEAFF
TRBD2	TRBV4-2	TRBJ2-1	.	TGTGCCAGCAGCCGAGATGGGGCGGGAGACGGTGAGCAGTTCTTC	CASSRDGAGDGEQFF
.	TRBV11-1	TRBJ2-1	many	TGTGCCAGCAGCTTTAGGAGCGAGCAGTTCTTC	CASSFRSEQFF
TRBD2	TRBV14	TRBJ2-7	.	TGTGCCAGCAGCAGGGGACTAGCGGGAGTAGGCTACGAGCAGTACTTC	CASSRGLAGVGYEQYF
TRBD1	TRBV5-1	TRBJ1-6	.	TGCGCCAGCAGCTTGGCCGGGACAGAATTTTCACCCCTCCACTTT	CASSLAGTEFSPLHF
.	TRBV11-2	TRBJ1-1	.	TGTGCCAGCAGCCTAGTTCAAGGGCAAGGAACTGAAGCTTTCTTT	CASSLVQGQGTEAFF
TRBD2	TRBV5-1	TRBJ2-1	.	TGCGCCAGCAGCTTGACTAGCGGGAGATATAGCCCCTACAATGAGCAGTTCTTC	CASSLTSGRYSPYNEQFF
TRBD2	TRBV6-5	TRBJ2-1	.	TGTGCCAGCAGTTTTATAGGTGCGGGAGGATACAATGAGCAGTTCTTC	CASSFIGAGGYNEQFF
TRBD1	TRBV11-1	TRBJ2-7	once	TGTGCCAGCAGCTCGACGACACAGGGACAGGGGTACCACGAGCAGTACTTC	CASSSTTQGQGYHEQYF
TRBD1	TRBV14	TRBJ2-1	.	TGTGCCAGCCGCCAATTTGGACAGGGATGGAATGAGCAGTTCTTC	CASRQFGQGWNEQFF
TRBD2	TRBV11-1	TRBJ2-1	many	TGTGCCAGCAGCTCCGGACTAGCGGGCGTCAATGAGCAGTTCTTC	CASSSGLAGVNEQFF
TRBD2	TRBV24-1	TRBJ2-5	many	TGTGCCACCGAACGTGCGGGAGAAGAGACCCAGTACTTC	CATERAGEETQYF
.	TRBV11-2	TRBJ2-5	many	TGTGCCAGCAGCCCCCAAGAGACCCAGTACTTC	CASSPQETQYF
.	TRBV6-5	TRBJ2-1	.	TGTGCCAGCAAGGGAGCGGGTGCTATGAATGAGCAGTTCTTC	CASKGAGAMNEQFF
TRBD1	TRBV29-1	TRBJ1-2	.	TGCAGCGTTGAGGGCCTTCAGGGGGACCGTGGTTACACCTTC	CSVEGLQGDRGYTF
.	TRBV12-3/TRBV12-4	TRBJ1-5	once	TGTGCCAGCAGTTCCGGGACCGTCGAGACCCAGCCCCAGCATTTT	CASSSGTVETQPQHF
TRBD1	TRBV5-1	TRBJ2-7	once	TGCGTCAGCAAACCCCCGGGACAGGGCTACGAGCAGTACTTC	CVSKPPGQGYEQYF
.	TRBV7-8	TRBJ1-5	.	TGTGCCAGCAGCTCCAATTATCAGCCCCAGCATTTT	CASSSNYQPQHF
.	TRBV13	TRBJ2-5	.	TGTGCCAGCAGCTTAGGACAGACAGAGGCCCAGTACTTC	CASSLGQTEAQYF
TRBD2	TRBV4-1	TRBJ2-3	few	TGCGCCAGCAGCCAAGAGGCGGGAGCCGATACGCAGTATTTT	CASSQEAGADTQYF